This TCR beta chain derives from a study of CDR3 diversity in severe acne. As regards this clonotype: A junction boundary mismatches the germline segment, possibly from a read error.

TCRdb fed the PCR reads into MiXCR, producing one record per CDR3 protein. The data show about 85,000 distinct CDR3 sequences, 45% to 55% seen once. The specimen was blood. The receptor's source is a male donor in good health, serving as a control.

The CDR3 sequence is CASSTARGVNTEASF. CDR3 nucleotides: TGTGCCAGCAGCACCGCGCGGGGAGTGAACACTGAAGCTTCCTTT. The V gene is TRBV12-3 or TRBV12-4, the J gene TRBJ1-1; D call uncertain. CDR3 length: 15 residues.